This T cell receptor beta chain appears in the sequencing data of a study of molecular identifiers for immune sequencing clone quantification. Regarding the study as a whole: Clones that exceeded 20 RNA copies held over 98% of effector molecules, yet under 1% in naive cells.

Each CDR3 protein gets one entry after TCRdb re-called the PCR reads with MiXCR. The data hold around 320,000 distinct CDR3 sequences, with roughly 24% observed a single time. Comment on this clonotype: Its antigen is unidentified.

The ends lost 0 bases at V and 5 bases at J; junction bases unmatched: 9. The germline V gene encodes CDR1 MNHEY and CDR2 SVGAGI. The CDR3 totals 17 residues. In the sort, naive CD8 T cells were defined as CD8+CD4-CCR7+CD45RA+. The chain joins TRBV6-5 to TRBJ2-5; 10 nucleotides line up with TRBD2. The sequencing sample was made of naive CD8+ T cells from blood, with Jurkat cell RNA spiked in. The sample's subset: FACS-sorted CD8+CD4-CCR7+CD45RA+ naive T cells. The sequence was collected from a human donor in good health. Some libraries in this study had Jurkat cell RNA spiked in. The CDR3 is CASSYSYLAGVGETQYF. CDR3 nucleotide sequence: TGTGCCAGCAGTTACTCGTATCTAGCGGGGGTCGGGGAGACCCAGTACTTC.